The 24 T cell receptor beta chains below were found in one sample sequenced in a study of early T cells in non-severe SARS-CoV-2 infection. MiXCR, applied by TCRdb to the 5' RACE reads, yields one record per CDR3 protein. The data hold 70,000 to 90,000 distinct CDR3 sequences, with about 11% observed a single time. The specimen sequenced was whole blood. All receptors come from an adult who was a healthcare worker with PCR-confirmed SARS-CoV-2 infection or an uninfected control (not recorded which).

This clonotype was observed a handful of times. This rearrangement joins TRBV5-6 to TRBJ1-2; perhaps TRBD1 as D (5 bases). V dropped 0 bases and J dropped 5 bases, with 14 bases sitting between them. The CDR3 extends over 15 amino acids. Germline values: CDR1 SGHDT, CDR2 YYEEEE. DNA of the CDR3: TGTGCCAGCAGCTTGGTCGTGGACAACATATATGGCTACACCTTC. Translation: CASSLVVDNIYGYTF.

This clonotype appeared many times. V gene TRBV11-2 combines with J gene TRBJ2-7, with D perhaps TRBD1 (6 bases). The germline gives CDR1 SGHAT, CDR2 FQNNGV. The length of the CDR3 is 15 residues. V lost 4 bases and J 2 bases, leaving 15 bases between the germline ends. The CDR3 region is CASSSTGLPPYEQYF. DNA for the CDR3: TGTGCCAGCAGCTCGACAGGCTTACCTCCCTACGAGCAGTACTTC.

The chain joins TRBV5-1 to TRBJ2-5, with D possibly being TRBD2 (6 bases). V was cut by 0 bases and J by 2 bases, with 8 bases left in between. The CDR3 is made up of 14 amino acids. CDR1 is SGHRS and CDR2 is YFSETQ in the germline V gene. CDR3 sequence (DNA): TGCGCCAGCAGCTTGGACGGGGGTCAAGAGACCCAGTACTTC. Residues: CASSLDGGQETQYF.

This clonotype was seen more than once but under ten times. The chain combines TRBV5-1 with TRBJ2-7; 10 nucleotides match TRBD1. Germline V gives CDR1 SGHRS, CDR2 YFSETQ. With V trimmed by 2 bases and J by 5 bases, 7 bases remained unmatched. There are 15 residues in the CDR3. The CDR3 loop reads CASSFSGTGAHEQYF. CDR3 nucleotides: TGCGCCAGCAGCTTTTCTGGGACAGGGGCCCACGAGCAGTACTTC.

In the case of this clonotype: At one of its ends the junction is not consistent with the germline gene, which may arise from a read error. The chain has TRBV11-2 and TRBJ1-4; D gene unclear. The germline V gene has CDR1 SGHAT and CDR2 FQNNGV. CDR3 length equals 15 residues. The CDR3 region is CASSRTQRTNVKLFF. CDR3 bases: TGTGCCAGCAGCCGAACCCAGAGAACTAATGTAAAACTGTTTTTT.

This clonotype turned up a few times. This rearrangement joins TRBV6-5 to TRBJ1-2; maybe TRBD1 (5 bases). Trimming removed 2 bases from V and 3 bases from J, with 7 bases in between. This CDR3 has 13 amino acids. CDR1 MNHEY and CDR2 SVGAGI come from the germline V gene. For the CDR3, the DNA is TGTGCCAGCAGTTACGGGGGTGACTATGGCTACACCTTC. Translation: CASSYGGDYGYTF.

This clonotype was found many times. V and J are TRBV5-3 and TRBJ2-5; D may be TRBD1 (6 bases). TRBV5-3 is an ORF, and what it does is uncertain. Trimming removed 4 bases at V and 3 bases at J, with 16 bases between. The CDR3 extends over 15 amino acids. The CDR3 nucleotides are TGTGCCAGAAGCCTCAGTGGGGGCCGGGAAGAGACCCAGTACTTC. This encodes CARSLSGGREETQYF.

Only a few counts were recorded for this clonotype. This rearrangement joins TRBV27 to TRBJ2-7, with D maybe TRBD1 (6 bases). Germline V gives CDR1 MNHEY, CDR2 SMNVEV (reference sequence). The V end lost 4 bases, the J end lost 2 bases, and 9 bases lay between the germline ends. The CDR3 contains 13 residues. The CDR3 loop reads CASSWGLAYEQYF. The CDR3 DNA reads TGTGCCAGCAGTTGGGGGCTTGCCTACGAGCAGTACTTC.

This clonotype has a count of ten or more. This chain joins TRBV6-1 and TRBJ2-3; D might be TRBD2 (5 bases). Germline CDR1 and CDR2: MNHNS and SASEGT. The CDR3 length is 14 residues. V lost 6 bases and J lost 4, with 14 bases in between. The CDR3 coding sequence is TGTGCCAGCAGGACTACTAGTTTCTCAGATACGCAGTATTTT. This encodes CASRTTSFSDTQYF.

The chain recombines TRBV3-1 with TRBJ2-7; D might be TRBD1 or TRBD2, each matching 6 bases. V was cut by 1 base and J by 0 bases, with 13 bases left in between. Germline lookup yields CDR1 LGHDT and CDR2 YNNKEL (reference sequence). The CDR3 loop spans 16 amino acids. For the CDR3, the DNA is TGTGCCAGCAGCCAAGGGGGGGCAGGCCACTCCTACGAGCAGTACTTC. This encodes CASSQGGAGHSYEQYF.

The chain has TRBV6-1 and TRBJ2-7, with D maybe TRBD2 (5 bases). Per germline, CDR1 MNHNS and CDR2 SASEGT. CDR3 length: 11 amino acids. The V gene lost 8 bases and the J gene lost 6 bases, with 11 bases spanning the gap. CDR3 loop: CASRKEVEQYF. CDR3 DNA: TGTGCCAGCCGTAAGGAGGTCGAGCAGTACTTC.

This clonotype was seen a handful of times. The rearrangement links TRBV2 to TRBJ2-1; TRBD2 agrees at 10 bases. Trimming took 6 bases from V and 13 from J; bases not matched to a gene: 9. CDR1 is SNHLY and CDR2 is FYNNEI in the germline V gene. CDR3 length: 13 amino acids. CDR3 amino acids: CASSQGSSGGQFF. CDR3 coding DNA: TGTGCCAGCAGCCAAGGGTCTAGCGGGGGACAGTTCTTC. Variable domain in full (rest from reference TRBV2 and TRBJ2-1): EPEVTQTPSHQVTQMGQEVILRCVPISNHLYFYWYRQILGQKVEFLVSFYNNEISEKSEIFDDQFSVERPDGSNFTLKIRSTKLEDSAMYFCASSQGSSGGQFFGPGTRLTVL.

This clonotype was seen ten or more times. V and J are TRBV12-3 or TRBV12-4 and TRBJ1-1; D is unresolved. This CDR3 has 13 residues. Trimming stripped 0 bases from V and 12 bases from J, with 14 bases between. The CDR3 nucleotides read TGTGCCAGCAGTTTAGCGTCGGTAGTAACTACTTTCTTT. It yields the protein CASSLASVVTTFF.

The sample holds a few counts of this clonotype. The rearrangement uses TRBV29-1 and TRBJ1-1; D is possibly TRBD1 (5 bases). V shed 4 bases and J shed 6 bases, with 12 bases lying between them. This CDR3 contains 12 residues. Looked up from germline, CDR1 is SQVTM and CDR2 is ANQGSEA. The CDR3 DNA reads TGCAGCGTTGTTTCCAGGGATGCTGAAGCTTTCTTT. The encoded protein is CSVVSRDAEAFF. Based on the CDR3 plus reference TRBV29-1 and TRBJ1-1, the full variable domain is SAVISQKPSRDICQRGTSLTIQCQVDSQVTMMFWYRQQPGQSLTLIATANQGSEATYESGFVIDKFPISRPNLTFSTLTVSNMSPEDSSIYLCSVVSRDAEAFFGQGTRLTVV.

There are many counts of this clonotype. The chain combines TRBV19 with TRBJ2-7; D is possibly TRBD1 (6 bases). CDR1 and CDR2 (germline): LNHDA, SQIVND (reference sequence). V shed 6 bases and J shed 0 bases, with 12 bases lying between them. The CDR3 is 14 amino acids. DNA of the CDR3: TGTGCCAGTAGGCCCCAGGGGAGCTCCTACGAGCAGTACTTC. Translating gives CASRPQGSSYEQYF.

At least ten counts were recorded for this clonotype. The chain links TRBV5-1 to TRBJ2-6; 12 bases are a match to TRBD2. In germline, CDR1 is SGHRS, CDR2 YFSETQ. The CDR3 has 17 amino acids. J gave up 1 base and V 4 bases, and 3 bases lay outside the gene matches. The CDR3 region is CASSPGLAGSGANVLTF. CDR3 coding DNA: TGCGCCAGCAGCCCCGGACTAGCGGGGTCTGGGGCCAACGTCCTGACTTTC.

By sample fraction, this clonotype is medium-sized. The rearrangement joins TRBV29-1 to TRBJ2-3, with D perhaps given as TRBD1 or TRBD2 (5 bases each). The length of the CDR3 is 13 residues. Deletions cut 4 bases from V and 5 bases from J, with 13 bases between. CDR1 SQVTM and CDR2 ANQGSEA come from the germline V gene. The CDR3 loop is CSVVGDAGDTQYF. The DNA of the CDR3 is TGCAGCGTTGTCGGGGACGCTGGAGATACGCAGTATTTT.

This clonotype was seen a few times. The chain links TRBV7-9 to TRBJ1-4; 7 bases line up with TRBD1. The CDR3 sequence is 14 residues long. J gave up 6 bases and V 5 bases, and 6 bases lay outside the gene matches. CDR1 SEHNR and CDR2 FQNEAQ come from the germline V gene (reference sequence). In DNA, the CDR3 is TGTGCCAGCAGCCTTACTACAGGGGATGAAAAACTGTTTTTT. This sequence encodes CASSLTTGDEKLFF.

The chain joins TRBV7-6 to TRBJ2-7; D is uncertain. Germline-derived CDR1 and CDR2 are SGHVS and FNYEAQ. The ends were cut back, 5 bases at V and 5 bases at J, with 10 bases in the middle. CDR3 length: 12 amino acids. This CDR3 is CASSPIQNEQYF. Written as DNA, the CDR3 is TGTGCCAGCAGCCCAATTCAGAACGAGCAGTACTTC.

This chain uses TRBV12-3 or TRBV12-4 with TRBJ2-2; 8 nucleotides agree with TRBD1. The trim removed 5 bases at V and 9 bases at J, leaving 5 bases unmatched. The CDR3 has 13 residues. CDR3 in amino acids: CASSTDRDRELFF. The CDR3, as DNA: TGTGCCAGCAGTACGGACAGGGACCGGGAGCTGTTTTTT.

The chain links TRBV2 to TRBJ1-5; possible D gene TRBD1, 5 bases. This CDR3 contains 13 residues. Germline V CDR1 and CDR2: SNHLY, FYNNEI. The germline V and J ends were trimmed by 6 bases and 5 bases, with 11 bases remaining between them. The chain's CDR3 is CASSGTWDQPQHF. CDR3 bases: TGTGCCAGCAGCGGGACGTGGGATCAGCCCCAGCATTTT. Together with reference TRBV2 and TRBJ1-5, the CDR3 gives the full variable domain: EPEVTQTPSHQVTQMGQEVILRCVPISNHLYFYWYRQILGQKVEFLVSFYNNEISEKSEIFDDQFSVERPDGSNFTLKIRSTKLEDSAMYFCASSGTWDQPQHFGDGTRLSIL.

This clonotype was observed at least ten times. The rearrangement uses TRBV29-1 and TRBJ2-5; D is undetermined. Looked up from germline, CDR1 is SQVTM and CDR2 is ANQGSEA. Trimming took off 2 bases at V and 4 bases at J, with 11 bases between the two ends. The length of the CDR3 is 13 residues. Here the CDR3 reads CSVELRFLETQYF. The CDR3 region has the DNA TGCAGCGTTGAACTCCGGTTCTTAGAGACCCAGTACTTC. The full variable domain, in which reference TRBV29-1 and TRBJ2-5 provide the parts outside the CDR3, is SAVISQKPSRDICQRGTSLTIQCQVDSQVTMMFWYRQQPGQSLTLIATANQGSEATYESGFVIDKFPISRPNLTFSTLTVSNMSPEDSSIYLCSVELRFLETQYFGPGTRLLVL.

This clonotype was counted at least ten times. This rearrangement joins TRBV6-5 to TRBJ1-2; 7 bases fit TRBD1. The junction had 5 bases not matched to a gene; V was cut back by 5 bases and J by 2 bases. The CDR3 extends over 14 amino acids. The germline gives CDR1 MNHEY, CDR2 SVGAGI. CDR3 DNA sequence: TGTGCCAGCAGTCCACAGGGGCGGAACTATGGCTACACCTTC. It translates to CASSPQGRNYGYTF.

CDR3 amino acids: CSARGPGLARDTQYF. The CDR3 DNA reads TGCAGTGCTAGAGGTCCCGGTCTGGCCCGTGATACGCAGTATTTT. This chain connects TRBV20-1 to TRBJ2-3; no clear D. This CDR3 contains 15 residues. Trimming left V 1 base short and J 6 bases short, with 17 bases between. The V gene's germline CDR1 is DFQATT and CDR2 SNEGSKA (reference sequence).